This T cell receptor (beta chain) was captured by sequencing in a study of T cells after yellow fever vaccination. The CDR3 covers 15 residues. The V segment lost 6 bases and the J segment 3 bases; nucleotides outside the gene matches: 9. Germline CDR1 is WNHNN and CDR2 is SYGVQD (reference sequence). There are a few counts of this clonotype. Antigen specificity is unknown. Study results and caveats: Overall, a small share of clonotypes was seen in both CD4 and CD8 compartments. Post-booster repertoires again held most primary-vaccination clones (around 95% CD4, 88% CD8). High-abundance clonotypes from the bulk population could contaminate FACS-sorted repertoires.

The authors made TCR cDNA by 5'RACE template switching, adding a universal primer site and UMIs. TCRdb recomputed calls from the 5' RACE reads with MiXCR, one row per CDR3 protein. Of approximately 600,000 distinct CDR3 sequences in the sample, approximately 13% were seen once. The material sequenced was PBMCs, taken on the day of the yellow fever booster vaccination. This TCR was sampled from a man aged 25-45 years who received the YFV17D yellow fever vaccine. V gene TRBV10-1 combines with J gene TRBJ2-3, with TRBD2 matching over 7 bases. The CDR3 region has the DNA TGCGCCAGCAGCCCCTCTTACGGGAGGACAGATACGCAGTATTTT. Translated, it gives CASSPSYGRTDTQYF.